The sequence of this T cell receptor beta chain was determined in a study of control samples from healthy donors and cancer patients. Germline CDR1 and CDR2: SGHRS and YFSETQ. The CDR3 is made up of 15 amino acids. The ends were cut back, 0 bases at V and 2 bases at J, with 11 bases in the middle. Assay used: immunoSEQ multiplex PCR; TCRdb lists only in-frame clones, some missing. Of some 130,000 clones listed, 90% to 95% are singletons. The chain combines TRBV5-1 with TRBJ1-1; possible D gene TRBD1, 6 bases. The receptor was derived from a man aged 45 to 65 with head and neck cancer. The sequencing sample was made of PBMCs. The CDR3 sequence is CASSLGAGVNTEAFF. The CDR3 region has the DNA TGCGCCAGCAGCTTGGGAGCAGGGGTAAACACTGAAGCTTTCTTT.